The entry below gives a single T cell receptor beta chain sequence along with its context. The antigen is unknown. The data belong to a study of cytomegalovirus exposure and HLA in healthy donors. About the study: When 300 to 500 donors were genotyped, 81% of them were found to fall in the Caucasian-associated ancestry cluster. Broader study findings: The study listed 150 to 200 cytomegalovirus-associated TCR beta chains.

The V gene's germline CDR1 is MNHEY and CDR2 SMNVEV (reference sequence). The CDR3 sequence is 16 residues long. V was pared by 5 bases and J by 5 bases, with 10 bases of the junction left unmatched. Healthy individuals who donated bone marrow served as the donors. PCR involved 60 Vbeta and 13 Jbeta primers. The data were produced by immunoSEQ multiplex PCR, yet TCRdb's version contains in-frame clones alone and is incomplete. The data show 40,000 to 50,000 clones, and the top ten clones hold more than 0.95%. Sequenced input: PBMCs. The source is a woman aged 40 to 55 in good health and CMV-seronegative. The V and J genes are TRBV27 and TRBJ2-1, with 9 bases matching TRBD1. CDR3 bases: TGTGCCAGCAGTATTGCCCGGGACAGGGCCCACAATGAGCAGTTCTTC. Protein sequence: CASSIARDRAHNEQFF.